The 22 T cell receptor beta chains listed next were all sequenced from one sample in a study of cytomegalovirus exposure and HLA in healthy donors. With 60 Vbeta and 13 Jbeta primers, the PCR was carried out. The table came from immunoSEQ multiplex PCR; TCRdb's copy has only in-frame clones and leaves some out. The table has approximately 100,000 clones, around a tenth seen once. Sequencing input: PBMCs. Receptors were obtained from a man aged 40-55 years in good health and CMV-seropositive.

This clone came up a few times. CDR3 in amino acids: CASSNRRSPGAFF. DNA of the CDR3: TGTGCCAGCAGCAATCGGAGGAGCCCTGGAGCTTTCTTT. This chain uses TRBV21-1 with TRBJ1-1. TRBV21-1 is a listed pseudogene. The CDR3 covers 13 residues.

In its sample, this clone was seen a few times. The V gene is TRBV2, the J gene TRBJ1-1; D remains unclear. V was cut by 3 bases and J by 0 bases, with 5 bases left in between. The germline CDR1 and CDR2 sequences are SNHLY and FYNNEI. The CDR3 runs 13 residues. The CDR3 spells CASSDKMNTEAFF. For the CDR3, the DNA is TGTGCCAGCAGTGACAAAATGAACACTGAAGCTTTCTTT. Full variable domain (outside the CDR3, taken from reference TRBV2 and TRBJ1-1): EPEVTQTPSHQVTQMGQEVILRCVPISNHLYFYWYRQILGQKVEFLVSFYNNEISEKSEIFDDQFSVERPDGSNFTLKIRSTKLEDSAMYFCASSDKMNTEAFFGQGTRLTVV.

This clone was seen a handful of times. The rearrangement uses TRBV30 and TRBJ1-5; 7 bases are shared with TRBD1. The V and J ends lost 3 bases and 0 bases, in that order; junction bases with no gene match: 2. The CDR3 length is 14 residues. The germline CDR1 and CDR2 sequences are GTSNPN and SVGIG (reference sequence). This CDR3 reads CAWRTGNSNQPQHF. CDR3 coding DNA: TGTGCCTGGAGGACAGGGAATAGCAATCAGCCCCAGCATTTT.

The chain couples TRBV27 to TRBJ2-7, with 8 bases that match TRBD1. The CDR3 length is 14 residues. V lost 6 bases, J lost 1 base, and 5 bases stayed unmatched. Germline V gene data show CDR1 as MNHEY and CDR2 as SMNVEV (reference sequence). The CDR3, as DNA: TGTGCCAGCAGCCTCCGACAGGGGTCCTACGAGCAGTACTTC. This gives the protein CASSLRQGSYEQYF.

The CDR3 is CASSVGGSGINNEQFF. The DNA for the CDR3 is TGTGCCAGCAGCGTAGGAGGTAGCGGAATCAACAATGAGCAGTTCTTC. The gene calls are TRBV9 and TRBJ2-1; the D gene is possibly TRBD2 (6 bases). CDR3 length: 16 amino acids. V dropped 0 bases and J dropped 5 bases, with 15 bases sitting between them. Looked up from germline, CDR1 is SGDLS and CDR2 is YYNGEE.

This clone was seen only a few times. The chain employs TRBV19 and TRBJ1-1, with TRBD1 identical over 7 bases. The CDR3 runs 13 residues. Trimming at V came to 3 bases and at J to 6 bases, leaving 4 bases not matched to a gene. Germline values: CDR1 LNHDA, CDR2 SQIVND (reference sequence). The DNA for the CDR3 is TGTGCCAGTAGTATGCAGGGGGTGGCTGAAGCTTTCTTT. Amino acid sequence: CASSMQGVAEAFF.

This clone has only a few counts. The chain recombines TRBV14 with TRBJ2-1, with D maybe TRBD2 (6 bases). Between the trimmed V and J ends, which lost 4 bases and 13 bases, there was a span of 26 bases. There are 16 residues in the CDR3. From germline, CDR1 is SGHDN and CDR2 FVKESK. The CDR3 region has the DNA TGTGCCAGCAGCCGATTCTTGGGCGGCGGGGCCCACTCCCAGTTCTTC. Its protein is CASSRFLGGGAHSQFF.

The chain has TRBV10-3 and TRBJ2-3; 7 nucleotides align to TRBD2. From germline, CDR1 is ENHRY and CDR2 SYGVKD. This CDR3 spans 15 amino acids. J gave up 3 bases and V 0 bases, and 3 bases lay outside the gene matches. The CDR3, as DNA: TGTGCCATCAGTGAGTCTTGGGGGGGGACAGATACGCAGTATTTT. As protein: CAISESWGGTDTQYF.

There are a few counts of this clone. The chain is built from TRBV12-1 and TRBJ2-2; the table's TRBD1 call for D was not verified on the DNA. TRBV12-1 is termed a pseudogene. CDR3 length: 13 amino acids. The CDR3 coding sequence is TGTGCCAGCAGCCCCCGTGGCCCCGGGGAGCTGTTTTTT. It translates to CASSPRGPGELFF.

Only a few counts were recorded for this clone. V gene TRBV5-1 combines with J gene TRBJ2-6; 8 nucleotides align to TRBD1. The length of the CDR3 is 17 residues. The germline CDR1 and CDR2 sequences are SGHRS and YFSETQ. J lost 1 base, V lost 0 bases, and 3 bases had no gene match. The CDR3 protein is CASSLETGDSGANVLTF. CDR3 nucleotides: TGCGCCAGCAGCTTGGAGACAGGGGATTCTGGGGCCAACGTCCTGACTTTC.

The gene calls are TRBV2 and TRBJ1-4; D is unresolved. Germline CDR1 reads SNHLY; CDR2 reads FYNNEI. The CDR3 runs 12 residues. CDR3 sequence (DNA): TGTGTCCGGCGGGCAACTAATGAAAAACTGTTTTTT. This encodes CVRRATNEKLFF.

Comment on this clone: The germline gene is not matched at one end of the junction; a read error may be the cause. The chain employs TRBV2 and TRBJ2-5; possibly TRBD2 for D (6 bases). The CDR3 sequence is 12 residues long. CDR1 SNHLY and CDR2 FYNNEI come from the germline V gene. The CDR3 protein is CASNRGREPQYF. DNA for the CDR3: TGTGCCAGCAATCGGGGGAGAGAGCCCCAGTACTTC.

The chain links TRBV28 to TRBJ2-1; 13 positions match TRBD2. The ends lost 3 bases at V and 7 bases at J; junction bases unmatched: 3. The CDR3 length is 15 residues. The germline gives CDR1 MDHEN, CDR2 SYDVKM. The CDR3 coding sequence is TGTGCCAGCAGTTTTCGGACTAGCGGGAGAAATGAGCAGTTCTTC. Translated: CASSFRTSGRNEQFF.

This clone showed up just once. V and J are TRBV5-8 and TRBJ2-1, with 9 bases fitting TRBD2. This CDR3 has 14 amino acids. The V segment lost 4 bases and the J segment 5 bases; nucleotides outside the gene matches: 4. The germline CDR1 and CDR2 sequences are SGHTS and YDEGEE. The CDR3 reads CASSPRLADNEQFF. The DNA of the CDR3 is TGTGCCAGCAGCCCCAGACTAGCGGACAATGAGCAGTTCTTC.

This clone was recorded many times. The chain links TRBV30 to TRBJ2-2, with 9 bases matching TRBD1. The germline V gene has CDR1 GTSNPN and CDR2 SVGIG (reference sequence). This CDR3 is 11 amino acids long. V shed 4 bases and J 14 bases; nucleotides not matched to a gene: 5. The CDR3 here is CAWTGTGSLFF. CDR3 DNA: TGTGCCTGGACCGGGACAGGGTCACTGTTTTTT.

The sample holds a few counts of this clone. In DNA form, the CDR3 reads TGTGCCAGCAGCGGACAGGGTCAAGATGAGCAGTTCTTC. Its translation: CASSGQGQDEQFF. The V call is TRBV9, the J call TRBJ2-1; 7 nucleotides line up with TRBD1. V lost 3 bases and J lost 8; bases outside the gene matches: 5. The CDR3 runs 13 residues. Germline assignment: CDR1 SGDLS and CDR2 YYNGEE.

The chain recombines TRBV28 with TRBJ2-3; D not resolved. The CDR3 loop spans 13 amino acids. V was trimmed by 2 bases and J by 1 base, leaving 4 bases between them. Germline CDR1 is MDHEN and CDR2 is SYDVKM. As DNA, the CDR3 is TGTGCCAGCAGTTTAGAGGGCACAGATACGCAGTATTTT. Translated, it gives CASSLEGTDTQYF.

This clone showed up just a few times. V and J are TRBV6-1 and TRBJ2-6; tentatively, D is TRBD1 (6 bases). This CDR3 comprises 15 residues. The germline V gene encodes CDR1 MNHNS and CDR2 SASEGT. The germline V and J ends were trimmed by 7 bases and 0 bases, with 10 bases remaining between them. The CDR3 here is CASTTGSSGANVLTF. In DNA, the CDR3 is TGTGCCAGCACTACAGGGAGCTCTGGGGCCAACGTCCTGACTTTC.

The V call is TRBV6-1, the J call TRBJ2-7, with D possibly matching TRBD1 (5 bases). The germline V gene has CDR1 MNHNS and CDR2 SASEGT. Trimming removed 7 bases at V and 2 bases at J, with 12 bases between. The CDR3 is 13 residues long. This CDR3 reads CASKSQGAYEQYF. CDR3 coding DNA: TGTGCCAGCAAGAGTCAGGGCGCCTACGAGCAGTACTTC.

Remarks on this clone: The same CDR3 can be traced to other DNA sequences in this sample. This chain uses TRBV27 with TRBJ2-3, with a tentative D call TRBD1 (5 bases). Trimming took 5 bases from V and 5 from J, leaving 5 bases between them. The CDR3 is 11 amino acids. Per germline, CDR1 MNHEY and CDR2 SMNVEV (reference sequence). CDR3 residues: CASSRGDTQYF. CDR3 in DNA: TGTGCCAGCAGTAGGGGAGATACGCAGTATTTT.

This clone came up a few times. The V call is TRBV28, the J call TRBJ1-2; TRBD1 might be the D (6 bases). Germline CDR1 is MDHEN and CDR2 is SYDVKM. The length of the CDR3 is 14 residues. V lost 8 bases and J 4 bases, leaving 17 bases between the germline ends. DNA for the CDR3: TGTGCCAGCCGTTCGGGGGAGGGGGTCTATGGCTACACCTTC. This encodes CASRSGEGVYGYTF.

The J gene is TRBJ2-3, the V gene TRBV29-1; D unclear. V was cut by 3 bases and J by 4 bases, with 5 bases left in between. The CDR3 is 11 amino acids. In germline, CDR1 is SQVTM, CDR2 ANQGSEA. The CDR3 region has the DNA TGCAGCGTTGAGTCGGCAGATACGCAGTATTTT. Encoded protein: CSVESADTQYF.